Listed here are 30 T cell receptor beta chains from one sample, sequenced in a study of blood T cell repertoires in COVID-19. Profiling relied on immunoSEQ multiplex PCR, and the TCRdb table lists in-frame clones only, not all of them. This table has 95,000 to 110,000 clones, about 87% appearing once. Input material: peripheral blood. The receptors were sampled from a man in his forties or fifties with acute or convalescent COVID-19.

The gene calls are TRBV27 and TRBJ2-5, with TRBD1 matching over 7 bases. This CDR3 is 14 amino acids long. CDR1 is MNHEY and CDR2 is SMNVEV in the germline V gene (reference sequence). V trimming: 6 bases; J trimming: 5 bases; junction bases outside the gene matches: 9. This CDR3 is CASRATGMLETQYF. The CDR3 DNA reads as TGTGCCAGCAGGGCGACAGGGATGCTTGAGACCCAGTACTTC.

The chain joins TRBV6-5 to TRBJ2-1, with 13 bases matching TRBD2. J gave up 7 bases and V 6 bases, and 6 bases lay outside the gene matches. The CDR3 loop spans 15 amino acids. Germline V gene data show CDR1 as MNHEY and CDR2 as SVGAGI. CDR3 in amino acids: CASRAGLAGPNEQFF. For the CDR3, the DNA is TGTGCCAGCAGAGCGGGACTAGCGGGACCTAATGAGCAGTTCTTC.

This chain links TRBV2 with TRBJ1-4, with 9 bases matching TRBD1. J gave up 8 bases and V 10 bases, and 11 bases lay outside the gene matches. There are 14 residues in the CDR3. CDR1 is SNHLY and CDR2 is FYNNEI in the germline V gene. This CDR3 reads CAIRRDRVGEKLFF. The CDR3 nucleotides read TGTGCCATCCGCCGGGACAGGGTAGGCGAAAAACTGTTTTTT.

The chain links TRBV4-1 to TRBJ2-5, with TRBD2 matching 8 bases. From germline, CDR1 is MGHRA and CDR2 YSYEKL. CDR3 length: 15 amino acids. The trim removed 2 bases at V and 9 bases at J, leaving 11 bases unmatched. Here the CDR3 DNA reads TGCGCCAGCAGCCAACTGGGACTAGGGGGTACTGCCCAGTACTTC. It yields the protein CASSQLGLGGTAQYF.

The chain recombines TRBV29-1 with TRBJ1-2; TRBD1 aligns across 9 bases. Germline trimming cut 4 bases from V and 3 bases from J; bases unmatched to any gene: 3. CDR3 length: 13 amino acids. Per germline, CDR1 SQVTM and CDR2 ANQGSEA. The CDR3 sequence is CSVGDRGYYGYTF. For the CDR3, the DNA is TGCAGCGTTGGAGACAGGGGGTACTATGGCTACACCTTC.

This chain connects TRBV9 to TRBJ2-7; 13 nucleotides align to TRBD2. V was clipped by 4 bases and J by 5 bases; unmatched bases: 21. The CDR3 extends over 20 amino acids. CDR1 and CDR2 from the germline V gene are SGDLS and YYNGEE. The chain's CDR3 is CASSPGGSGGLAGAGNEQYF. In DNA form, the CDR3 reads TGTGCCAGCAGCCCAGGGGGGTCTGGTGGACTAGCGGGAGCAGGCAACGAGCAGTACTTC.

The chain carries TRBV2 and TRBJ2-1; 7 nucleotides align to TRBD1. From germline, CDR1 is SNHLY and CDR2 FYNNEI. The CDR3 is 12 residues long. Trimming removed 7 bases from V and 4 bases from J; junction bases left unmatched: 1. For the CDR3, the DNA is TGTGCCAGCACCAGGGGGTACAATGAGCAGTTCTTC. This translates into CASTRGYNEQFF. The full variable domain, with the rest looked up from reference TRBV2 and TRBJ2-1, is EPEVTQTPSHQVTQMGQEVILRCVPISNHLYFYWYRQILGQKVEFLVSFYNNEISEKSEIFDDQFSVERPDGSNFTLKIRSTKLEDSAMYFCASTRGYNEQFFGPGTRLTVL.

The chain employs TRBV6-5 and TRBJ2-7; 8 bases agree with TRBD1. The CDR3 has 14 amino acids. CDR1 and CDR2 from the germline V gene are MNHEY and SVGAGI. V lost 6 bases to trimming and J lost 7 bases; unmatched junction nucleotides: 11. The CDR3 DNA sequence: TGTGCCAGCAGGGAGCCGGGACAGGTCCCGGAGCAGTACTTC. It yields the protein CASREPGQVPEQYF.

The J gene is TRBJ2-1, the V gene TRBV9; D may be TRBD2 (5 bases). The CDR3 sequence is 16 residues long. The V and J ends lost 5 bases and 0 bases respectively, with 15 bases between them. Germline V CDR1 and CDR2: SGDLS, YYNGEE. The CDR3 DNA reads TGTGCCAGCAGGGGAAAGCGGAGGAGCTCCTACAATGAGCAGTTCTTC. This sequence encodes CASRGKRRSSYNEQFF.

The chain couples TRBV30 to TRBJ2-4; D may be TRBD1 (6 bases). From germline, CDR1 is GTSNPN and CDR2 SVGIG (reference sequence). Trimming shortened V by 3 bases and J by 8 bases, and 14 bases separated the two germline ends. The CDR3 extends over 13 amino acids. CDR3: CAWSQGLGDIQYF. The DNA of the CDR3 is TGTGCCTGGAGCCAGGGGCTAGGGGACATTCAGTACTTC.

The chain's CDR3 is CSVVVRNEQFF. As DNA, the CDR3 is TGCAGCGTTGTCGTGCGCAATGAGCAGTTCTTC. The chain has TRBV29-1 and TRBJ2-1; D unclear. V was trimmed by 4 bases and J by 6 bases, leaving 7 bases between them. The germline V gene encodes CDR1 SQVTM and CDR2 ANQGSEA. The CDR3 contains 11 residues.

This clone was seen only a few times. This rearrangement joins TRBV5-1 to TRBJ2-7, with 7 bases fitting TRBD2. After removal of 1 base from V and 2 bases from J, the junction contained 6 bases not matched to a gene. CDR3 length: 15 residues. Germline loops: CDR1 SGHRS, CDR2 YFSETQ. The CDR3 loop reads CASSLFSGRAYEQYF. The CDR3 nucleotides are TGCGCCAGCAGCTTGTTTTCAGGGAGGGCCTACGAGCAGTACTTC.

This clone was observed a single time. The chain combines TRBV24-1 with TRBJ2-1, with D possibly being TRBD2 (7 bases). From germline, CDR1 is KGHDR and CDR2 SFDVKD. CDR3 length: 15 amino acids. V gave up 10 bases and J gave up 1 base, with 16 bases separating them. Written as DNA, the CDR3 is TGTGCCACTGGGGGGGGCGGGAGTTCCTACAATGAGCAGTTCTTC. This translates into CATGGGGSSYNEQFF.

The chain carries TRBV27 and TRBJ2-3; 11 bases line up with TRBD1. Trimming took 6 bases from V and 4 from J; bases not matched to a gene: 9. The germline V gene encodes CDR1 MNHEY and CDR2 SMNVEV (reference sequence). There are 16 residues in the CDR3. CDR3: CASSPFPGQGADTQYF. DNA for the CDR3: TGTGCCAGCAGCCCCTTCCCGGGACAGGGGGCAGATACGCAGTATTTT.

This sequence joins TRBV28 and TRBJ2-7; possible D gene TRBD2, 5 bases. With 6 bases removed from V and 0 bases from J, the gap between germline ends came to 12 bases. The CDR3 has 14 amino acids. CDR1 and CDR2 (germline): MDHEN, SYDVKM. The CDR3: CASSGILVSYEQYF. The CDR3 DNA is TGTGCCAGCAGCGGGATTCTTGTCTCCTACGAGCAGTACTTC.

The chain recombines TRBV28 with TRBJ2-2; D remains unclear. V lost 2 bases and J lost 6, with 4 bases in between. Germline lookup yields CDR1 MDHEN and CDR2 SYDVKM. The CDR3 spans 12 residues. In nucleotides, the CDR3 is TGTGCCAGCAGTTTAATAGCCGGGGAGCTGTTTTTT. This gives the protein CASSLIAGELFF.

This chain links TRBV11-2 with TRBJ1-2; D ambiguous. The V end lost 3 bases, the J end lost 5 bases, and 13 bases lay between the germline ends. This CDR3 has 14 residues. The germline CDR1 and CDR2 sequences are SGHAT and FQNNGV. CDR3: CASSLEGGAYGYTF. As DNA, the CDR3 is TGTGCCAGCAGCTTGGAGGGTGGTGCATATGGCTACACCTTC.

The chain combines TRBV27 with TRBJ1-2, with 8 bases aligning to TRBD1. V shed 4 bases and J 5 bases; nucleotides not matched to a gene: 3. Per the germline V gene, CDR1 is MNHEY and CDR2 is SMNVEV (reference sequence). The CDR3 spans 13 residues. The CDR3 DNA sequence: TGTGCCAGCAGTTCAGGGGGCGAGTATGGCTACACCTTC. Translating gives CASSSGGEYGYTF.

This chain connects TRBV24-1 to TRBJ2-3; TRBD2 matches at 7 bases. The germline V gene encodes CDR1 KGHDR and CDR2 SFDVKD. The CDR3 contains 16 residues. J lost 0 bases, V lost 3 bases, and 5 bases had no gene match. The CDR3 DNA is TGTGCCACCAGTGATATGGCGGGGGAGAGCACAGATACGCAGTATTTT. It codes for CATSDMAGESTDTQYF.

The chain uses TRBV18 and TRBJ2-1, with 13 nucleotides matching TRBD2. The germline gives CDR1 KGHSH, CDR2 LQKENI. V gave up 5 bases and J gave up 4 bases; unmatched junction bases: 2. The CDR3 loop spans 15 amino acids. Here the CDR3 reads CASSSGLAGYNEQFF. The CDR3 DNA follows: TGTGCCAGCTCATCGGGACTAGCGGGATACAATGAGCAGTTCTTC.

V is TRBV5-4 and J is TRBJ1-2, with 9 bases aligning to TRBD1. The trim removed 4 bases at V and 3 bases at J, leaving 10 bases unmatched. This CDR3 has 16 amino acids. From germline, CDR1 is SGHNT and CDR2 YYREEE (reference sequence). In DNA, the CDR3 is TGTGCCAGCAGCCCAATACCTCGGACAGGGGACTATGGCTACACCTTC. The encoded protein is CASSPIPRTGDYGYTF. The complete variable domain, with remaining parts taken from reference TRBV5-4 and TRBJ1-2, reads ETGVTQSPTHLIKTRGQQVTLRCSSQSGHNTVSWYQQALGQGPQFIFQYYREEENGRGNFPPRFSGLQFPNYSSELNVNALELDDSALYLCASSPIPRTGDYGYTFGSGTRLTVV.

The chain couples TRBV24-1 to TRBJ1-5; no clear D gene. Germline loops: CDR1 KGHDR, CDR2 SFDVKD. The CDR3 length is 15 residues. Trimming pared 3 bases from V and 9 bases from J, leaving 17 bases between. The CDR3 spells CATSDPRARSGPQHF. The CDR3 nucleotides are TGTGCCACCAGTGATCCGAGGGCCCGGTCAGGGCCCCAGCATTTT.

This clone has only a few counts. DNA of the CDR3: TGTGCCAGCAGCACACAGGGCAATGAGCAGTTCTTC. This encodes CASSTQGNEQFF. J is TRBJ2-1 and V is TRBV21-1; TRBD1, as called in the table, went unchecked against the DNA. TRBV21-1 is a listed pseudogene. CDR3 length: 12 amino acids.

V usage is TRBV18 and J usage is TRBJ2-7; 9 nucleotides agree with TRBD2. This CDR3 contains 17 residues. V lost 1 base, J lost 4 bases, and 11 bases stayed unmatched. The germline V gene has CDR1 KGHSH and CDR2 LQKENI. As DNA, the CDR3 is TGTGCCAGCTCACCACAGGGGGCGGGAGGGTCGATGTACGAGCAGTACTTC. Encoded protein: CASSPQGAGGSMYEQYF. Full variable domain (remainder filled in from reference TRBV18 and TRBJ2-7): NAGVMQNPRHLVRRRGQEARLRCSPMKGHSHVYWYRQLPEEGLKFMVYLQKENIIDESGMPKERFSAEFPKEGPSILRIQQVVRGDSAAYFCASSPQGAGGSMYEQYFGPGTRLTVT.

V usage is TRBV2 and J usage is TRBJ2-1, with TRBD1 matching over 8 bases. Germline V lookup: CDR1 SNHLY, CDR2 FYNNEI. Trimming cost V 8 bases and J 1 base; bases outside gene matches: 4. There are 14 residues in the CDR3. CDR3 DNA sequence: TGTGCCAGCTCGGGGGACAGGTCCTACAATGAGCAGTTCTTC. Protein sequence: CASSGDRSYNEQFF.

The chain joins TRBV5-6 to TRBJ1-2; the D is unclear. The CDR3 is made up of 12 amino acids. From germline, CDR1 is SGHDT and CDR2 YYEEEE. V was pared by 1 base and J by 8 bases, with 9 bases between. The CDR3 reads CASSLPAGGYTF. CDR3 DNA sequence: TGTGCCAGCAGCTTGCCCGCGGGGGGCTACACCTTC.

The chain employs TRBV5-1 and TRBJ2-2; D uncertain. This CDR3 is 15 amino acids long. The germline V and J ends were trimmed by 0 bases and 5 bases, with 11 bases remaining between them. Per germline, CDR1 SGHRS and CDR2 YFSETQ. CDR3 nucleotides: TGCGCCAGCAGCTTGGGGGCCCGTGAGACCGGGGAGCTGTTTTTT. This sequence encodes CASSLGARETGELFF.

The chain employs TRBV4-1 and TRBJ2-2, with TRBD1 identical over 9 bases. The CDR3 is made up of 15 amino acids. After removal of 6 bases from V and 3 bases from J, the junction contained 5 bases not matched to a gene. The germline gives CDR1 MGHRA, CDR2 YSYEKL. CDR3 sequence reads: CASRSRTGDTGELFF. The CDR3, as DNA: TGCGCCAGCAGGAGTAGGACAGGGGACACCGGGGAGCTGTTTTTT.

This clone was counted only a few times. The chain combines TRBV2 with TRBJ2-1; 15 bases map to TRBD2. Germline loops: CDR1 SNHLY, CDR2 FYNNEI. The length of the CDR3 is 19 residues. V lost 2 bases to trimming and J lost 0 bases; unmatched junction nucleotides: 5. The CDR3 here is CASSELGLAGGSSYNEQFF. CDR3 coding DNA: TGTGCCAGCAGTGAACTGGGACTAGCGGGGGGTTCCTCCTACAATGAGCAGTTCTTC.

The chain has TRBV30 and TRBJ1-1, with a possible D match to TRBD1 (6 bases). The germline V gene has CDR1 GTSNPN and CDR2 SVGIG (reference sequence). Trimming removed 5 bases from V and 8 bases from J, with 15 bases in between. The CDR3 is 12 amino acids. This CDR3 is CAWGRGSAEAFF. Here the CDR3 DNA reads TGTGCCTGGGGCAGGGGATCCGCCGAAGCTTTCTTT.